This T cell receptor (beta chain) originates from a study of identical twins. A single record per CDR3 protein comes from TCRdb applying MiXCR to the 5' RACE reads. Of around 1.7 million distinct CDR3 sequences listed, about 31% are singletons. This clonotype was detected a few times. Its target is unknown. Study-wide results and limits: Clonotypes of the beta chain that were abundant in cord blood carried fewer insertions (memory repertoires showed none).

Germline lookup yields CDR1 MNHNS and CDR2 SASEGT. Trimming left V 0 bases short and J 4 bases short, with 10 bases between. This CDR3 has 15 amino acids. Sequencing input: cord blood. This sequence was found in a newborn girl in good health. The chain carries TRBV6-1 and TRBJ2-1; no definite D call. The CDR3 loop is CASSEAPQPYNEQFF. CDR3 coding DNA: TGTGCCAGCAGTGAAGCGCCACAACCTTACAATGAGCAGTTCTTC.